The T cell receptor beta chain described here comes from a study of cytomegalovirus exposure and HLA in healthy donors. For this clone: The antigen is unknown.

Study-wide findings and caveats: Sequence variants that were highly shared formed a cluster that was likely a sequencing artifact.

Use of 60 Vbeta and 13 Jbeta primers characterized the PCR. Profiling relied on immunoSEQ multiplex PCR, and the TCRdb table lists in-frame clones only, not all of them. Of 150,000 to 160,000 clones in the sample, less than 85% were seen once. CDR3 length equals 17 residues. Looked up from germline, CDR1 is SGDLS and CDR2 is YYNGEE. The V segment lost 2 bases and the J segment 2 bases; nucleotides outside the gene matches: 9. The origin of this receptor is a woman between 45 and 60 years old in good health and CMV-seropositive. Input material: PBMCs. The rearrangement uses TRBV9 and TRBJ2-3; 9 nucleotides match TRBD2. The CDR3 DNA sequence: TGTGCCAGCAGCGTTGGGGATAGCGGGGGATTCACAGATACGCAGTATTTT. It encodes CASSVGDSGGFTDTQYF.